The 20 T cell receptor beta chains reported below all come from one sample, sequenced in a study of blood T cell repertoires in COVID-19. Clones were read by immunoSEQ multiplex PCR, and TCRdb kept only the in-frame ones, dropping some. This table holds over 250,000 clones, roughly four fifths found once. Sequenced sample: PBMCs or T cells enriched from blood (not recorded which). These receptors were collected from a man younger than 45 with acute COVID-19.

V and J are TRBV7-9 and TRBJ2-3; weak D call: TRBD1 (6 bases). The V gene's germline CDR1 is SEHNR and CDR2 FQNEAQ (reference sequence). Trimming left V 3 bases short and J 5 bases short, with 15 bases between. The CDR3 is 15 residues long. This chain's CDR3 is CASSFNPGAEDTQYF. As DNA, the CDR3 is TGTGCCAGCAGCTTTAATCCAGGGGCGGAAGATACGCAGTATTTT.

V and J are TRBV9 and TRBJ2-5, with a weak D call TRBD1 (6 bases). In germline, CDR1 is SGDLS, CDR2 YYNGEE. The CDR3 is made up of 14 amino acids. V was clipped by 2 bases and J by 5 bases, with 13 bases between them. The CDR3 region is CASSVQGMVETQYF. The CDR3 DNA is TGTGCCAGCAGCGTCCAGGGGATGGTGGAGACCCAGTACTTC. Full variable domain (outside the CDR3, taken from reference TRBV9 and TRBJ2-5): DSGVTQTPKHLITATGQRVTLRCSPRSGDLSVYWYQQSLDQGLQFLIQYYNGEERAKGNILERFSAQQFPDLHSELNLSSLELGDSALYFCASSVQGMVETQYFGPGTRLLVL.

V gene TRBV9 combines with J gene TRBJ1-2; 10 nucleotides align to TRBD1. This CDR3 comprises 13 residues. Per germline, CDR1 SGDLS and CDR2 YYNGEE. The junction had 4 bases not matched to a gene; V was cut back by 4 bases and J by 7 bases. CDR3 amino acids: CASSPGQGSGYTF. The CDR3 DNA is TGTGCCAGCAGCCCGGGACAGGGGAGTGGCTACACCTTC.

V is TRBV7-9 and J is TRBJ2-2; 13 bases are shared with TRBD2. The ends lost 6 bases at V and 5 bases at J; junction bases unmatched: 6. This CDR3 spans 16 amino acids. Germline V gene data show CDR1 as SEHNR and CDR2 as FQNEAQ (reference sequence). Written as DNA, the CDR3 is TGTGCCAGCAGGACAGGACTAGCGGGAGAAACCGGGGAGCTGTTTTTT. It is translated as CASRTGLAGETGELFF.

This clone occurred once. The CDR3 sequence is CASSSDRNQPQHF. CDR3 nucleotide sequence: TGTGCCAGCAGCTCCGACAGGAATCAGCCCCAGCATTTT. The V gene is TRBV7-7, the J gene TRBJ1-5; the D gene is possibly TRBD1 (6 bases). Germline loops: CDR1 SSHAT, CDR2 FNYEAQ (reference sequence). The CDR3 covers 13 residues. Trimming took 4 bases from V and 4 from J, leaving 8 bases between them. The entire variable domain, with the rest obtained from reference TRBV7-7 and TRBJ1-5, is as follows: GAGVSQSPRYKVTKRGQDVTLRCDPISSHATLYWYQQALGQGPEFLTYFNYEAQPDKSGLPSDRFSAERPEGSISTLTIQRTEQRDSAMYRCASSSDRNQPQHFGDGTRLSIL.

The chain has TRBV30 and TRBJ1-1; TRBD1 is a possible D gene (5 bases). This CDR3 has 14 amino acids. V was pared by 5 bases and J by 6 bases, with 19 bases between. CDR1 is GTSNPN, CDR2 SVGIG, per germline (reference sequence). CDR3 loop: CAWRGRGRGSEAFF. As DNA, the CDR3 is TGTGCCTGGCGGGGGAGGGGTAGAGGGTCTGAAGCTTTCTTT. Full variable domain (missing parts from reference TRBV30 and TRBJ1-1): SQTIHQWPATLVQPVGSPLSLECTVEGTSNPNLYWYRQAAGRGLQLLFYSVGIGQISSEVPQNLSASRPQDRQFILSSKKLLLSDSGFYLCAWRGRGRGSEAFFGQGTRLTVV.

The rearrangement uses TRBV11-3 and TRBJ2-2; 9 positions agree with TRBD1. The germline V gene has CDR1 SGHNT and CDR2 YENEEA. V dropped 5 bases and J dropped 5; count of bases not matched to a gene: 6. CDR3 size: 15 residues. The CDR3 here is CASSPGTGKTGELFF. CDR3 nucleotides: TGTGCCAGCAGCCCCGGGACAGGGAAGACCGGGGAGCTGTTTTTT.

This chain uses TRBV6-2 or TRBV6-3 with TRBJ2-3; 10 nucleotides align to TRBD2. CDR3 length: 16 residues. CDR1 and CDR2 from the germline V gene are MNHEY and SVGEGT. Trimming cost V 4 bases and J 6 bases; bases outside gene matches: 10. The CDR3 reads CASSSRLAGVLDTQYF. The CDR3 DNA follows: TGTGCCAGCAGTTCCCGTCTAGCGGGGGTCTTGGATACGCAGTATTTT.

This clone was recorded only once. The chain joins TRBV2 to TRBJ2-3; 9 nucleotides line up with TRBD2. In germline, CDR1 is SNHLY, CDR2 FYNNEI. Trimming removed 10 bases from V and 0 bases from J; junction bases left unmatched: 11. The CDR3 totals 16 residues. This CDR3 is CANKRGLAASTDTQYF. In DNA form, the CDR3 reads TGTGCCAATAAGCGGGGACTAGCTGCTAGCACAGATACGCAGTATTTT.

This rearrangement joins TRBV24-1 to TRBJ2-2, with TRBD1 identical over 8 bases. Germline V gene sequence: CDR1 KGHDR, CDR2 SFDVKD. After removal of 8 bases from V and 1 base from J, the junction contained 5 bases not matched to a gene. The CDR3 extends over 15 amino acids. In nucleotides, the CDR3 is TGTGCCACCACAACAGGGGGGCTGAACACCGGGGAGCTGTTTTTT. Translated: CATTTGGLNTGELFF.

V is TRBV7-9 and J is TRBJ2-2, with D maybe TRBD1 (5 bases). Trimming pared 2 bases from V and 6 bases from J, leaving 13 bases between. Germline CDR1 reads SEHNR; CDR2 reads FQNEAQ (reference sequence). The CDR3 totals 15 residues. CDR3 bases: TGTGCCAGCAGCTTACTGGGCCAGGGCCCCGGGGAGCTGTTTTTT. Encoded protein: CASSLLGQGPGELFF.

J is TRBJ2-5 and V is TRBV6-5; TRBD2 matches 7 bases. The germline V gene encodes CDR1 MNHEY and CDR2 SVGAGI. The CDR3 is 11 residues long. The CDR3 sequence is CAGGVWETQYF. Written as DNA, the CDR3 is TGTGCGGGGGGGGTATGGGAGACCCAGTACTTC.

The chain carries TRBV21-1 and TRBJ1-1; the table calls TRBD1, which could not be checked here. TRBV21-1 is flagged as a pseudogene. CDR3 length equals 19 residues. The CDR3 sequence is CASRTARGQGFGVNTEAFF. The CDR3 region has the DNA TGTGCCAGCAGAACCGCGAGGGGACAGGGTTTTGGCGTGAACACTGAAGCTTTCTTT.

The CDR3 bases are TGTGCCAGCAGTTACCGGACAGGGGGCTACACCTTC. Its translation is CASSYRTGGYTF. The chain is built from TRBV12-3 or TRBV12-4 and TRBJ1-2; TRBD1 matches 8 bases. V dropped 4 bases and J dropped 8; count of bases not matched to a gene: 3. The CDR3 extends over 12 amino acids.

V gene TRBV19 combines with J gene TRBJ2-3; D is possibly TRBD1 (5 bases). This CDR3 region has 12 residues. Trimming took 5 bases from V and 3 from J, leaving 6 bases between them. Germline V lookup: CDR1 LNHDA, CDR2 SQIVND (reference sequence). The CDR3 DNA follows: TGTGCCAGTAGTGGGGCAACAGATACGCAGTATTTT. Residues: CASSGATDTQYF.

To note about this clone: Distinct nucleotide sequences in the sample also encode this CDR3. This rearrangement joins TRBV12-5 to TRBJ2-1, with 8 bases that match TRBD1. J lost 6 bases, V lost 6 bases, and 13 bases had no gene match. There are 16 residues in the CDR3. Germline CDR1 LGHNT, CDR2 FRNRAP. This CDR3 is CASGPGRTGKVNEQFF. CDR3 DNA sequence: TGTGCTAGTGGCCCCGGTCGGACAGGGAAGGTCAATGAGCAGTTCTTC.

This rearrangement joins TRBV19 to TRBJ1-1; weak D call: TRBD1 (6 bases). CDR1 is LNHDA and CDR2 is SQIVND in the germline V gene (reference sequence). The CDR3 totals 16 residues. The V end was cut by 7 bases, the J end by 3 bases, with 21 bases between. CDR3 nucleotides: TGTGCCAGTAATTTTGGTGGCCAGGGGAGAGACACTGAAGCTTTCTTT. Amino acid sequence: CASNFGGQGRDTEAFF.

The J gene is TRBJ1-5, the V gene TRBV7-2; 8 bases map to TRBD1. V shed 2 bases and J 8 bases; nucleotides not matched to a gene: 11. The CDR3 runs to 16 residues. Germline V gene lookup returns CDR1 SGHTA and CDR2 FQGNSA. The CDR3 here is CASSLYHGQGKEPQHF. The DNA for the CDR3 is TGTGCCAGCAGCTTATACCACGGACAGGGAAAGGAGCCCCAGCATTTT.

The V call is TRBV19, the J call TRBJ1-2; TRBD1 matches 8 bases. The V gene end was trimmed by 5 bases and the J gene end by 8 bases; junction bases not matched to a gene: 16. Germline CDR1 is LNHDA and CDR2 is SQIVND (reference sequence). The CDR3 extends over 16 amino acids. CDR3 coding DNA: TGTGCCAGTAGTTCAAATGACAGGGGAGCAGCGGCGGGCTACACCTTC. Residues: CASSSNDRGAAAGYTF.

This chain connects TRBV10-2 to TRBJ1-2; TRBD1 matches at 7 bases. Germline V lookup: CDR1 WSHSY, CDR2 SAAADI. The CDR3 is made up of 14 amino acids. V was clipped by 2 bases and J by 7 bases; unmatched bases: 7. The CDR3 loop reads CASSETSWTGGYTF. CDR3 bases: TGCGCCAGCAGTGAGACTTCTTGGACAGGTGGCTACACCTTC.